The T cell receptor (beta chain) described here comes from a study of T-cell reconstitution after alpha-beta-depleted transplantation in children. This clonotype was counted a few times. Molecular barcoding with unique molecular identifiers was used for the TCRbeta library. TCRdb reanalysed the PCR reads using MiXCR and keeps one entry per CDR3 protein. The data contain approximately 250,000 distinct CDR3 sequences, over 9.5% of them singletons. The CDR3 covers 17 residues. The germline V and J ends were trimmed by 4 bases and 0 bases, with 16 bases remaining between them. Germline assignment: CDR1 MGHDK and CDR2 SYGVNS.

The gene calls are TRBV25-1 and TRBJ1-3; no definite D call. This receptor was identified in a human donor who donated a stem cell graft to a child with SCID. The sample consisted of PBMCs from the stem cell graft donor, taken from the stem cell graft. The CDR3 is CASSAPPGFSSGNTIYF. CDR3 coding DNA: TGTGCCAGCAGTGCCCCCCCGGGTTTCAGCTCTGGAAACACCATATATTTT.